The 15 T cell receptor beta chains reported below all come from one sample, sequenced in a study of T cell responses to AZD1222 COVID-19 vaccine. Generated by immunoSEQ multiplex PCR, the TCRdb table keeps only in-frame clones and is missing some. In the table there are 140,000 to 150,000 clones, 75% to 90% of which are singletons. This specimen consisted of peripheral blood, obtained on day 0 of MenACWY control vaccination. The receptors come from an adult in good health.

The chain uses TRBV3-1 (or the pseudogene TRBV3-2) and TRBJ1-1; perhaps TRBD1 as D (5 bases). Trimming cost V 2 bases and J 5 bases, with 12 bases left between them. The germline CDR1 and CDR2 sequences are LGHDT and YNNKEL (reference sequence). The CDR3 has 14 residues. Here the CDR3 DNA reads TGTGCCAGCAGCCAAATGGACATTAAGACTGAAGCTTTCTTT. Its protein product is CASSQMDIKTEAFF.

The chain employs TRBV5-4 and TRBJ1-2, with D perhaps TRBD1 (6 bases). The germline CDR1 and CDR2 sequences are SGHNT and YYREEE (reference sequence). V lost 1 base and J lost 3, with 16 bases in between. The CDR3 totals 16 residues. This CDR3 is CASSLPGTPQYYGYTF. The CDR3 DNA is TGTGCCAGCAGCTTGCCCGGGACACCCCAATACTATGGCTACACCTTC.

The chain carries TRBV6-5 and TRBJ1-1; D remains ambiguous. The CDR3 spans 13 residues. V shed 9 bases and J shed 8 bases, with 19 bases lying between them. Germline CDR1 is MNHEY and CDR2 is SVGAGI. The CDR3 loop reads CASGSRGPWEAFF. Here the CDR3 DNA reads TGTGCCAGTGGGTCTCGGGGTCCATGGGAAGCTTTCTTT.

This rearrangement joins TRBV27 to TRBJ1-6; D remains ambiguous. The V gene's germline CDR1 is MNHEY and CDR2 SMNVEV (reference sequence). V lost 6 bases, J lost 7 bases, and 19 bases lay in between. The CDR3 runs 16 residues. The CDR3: CASRRTFREGNSPLHF. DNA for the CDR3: TGTGCCAGCAGGAGGACCTTTAGGGAAGGGAATTCACCCCTCCACTTT.

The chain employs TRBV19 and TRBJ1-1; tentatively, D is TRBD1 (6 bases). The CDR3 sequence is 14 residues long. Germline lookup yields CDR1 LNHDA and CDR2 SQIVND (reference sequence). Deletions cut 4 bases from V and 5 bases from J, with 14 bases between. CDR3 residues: CASSRTATATEAFF. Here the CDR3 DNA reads TGTGCCAGTAGTAGGACAGCCACTGCTACTGAAGCTTTCTTT.

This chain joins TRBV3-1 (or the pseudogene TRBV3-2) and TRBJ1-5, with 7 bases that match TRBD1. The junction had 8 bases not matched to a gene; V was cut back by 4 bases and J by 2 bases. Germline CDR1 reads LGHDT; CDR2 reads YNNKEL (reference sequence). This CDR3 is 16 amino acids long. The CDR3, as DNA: TGTGCCAGCAGCCTAGGGGGGCAGGGGGGCAATCAGCCCCAGCATTTT. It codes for CASSLGGQGGNQPQHF.

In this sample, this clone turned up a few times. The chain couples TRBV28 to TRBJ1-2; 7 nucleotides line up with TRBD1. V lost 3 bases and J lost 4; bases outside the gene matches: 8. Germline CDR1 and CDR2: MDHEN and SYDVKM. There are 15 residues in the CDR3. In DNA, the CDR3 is TGTGCCAGCAGTTTTGGGACAGAAGAAGTCTATGGCTACACCTTC. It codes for CASSFGTEEVYGYTF.

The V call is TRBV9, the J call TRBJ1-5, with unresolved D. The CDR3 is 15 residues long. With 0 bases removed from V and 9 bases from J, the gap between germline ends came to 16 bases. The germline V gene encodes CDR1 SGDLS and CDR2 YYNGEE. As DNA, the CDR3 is TGTGCCAGCAGCGTAGCCCCAGGTGTCAAGGGGCCCCAGCATTTT. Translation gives CASSVAPGVKGPQHF.

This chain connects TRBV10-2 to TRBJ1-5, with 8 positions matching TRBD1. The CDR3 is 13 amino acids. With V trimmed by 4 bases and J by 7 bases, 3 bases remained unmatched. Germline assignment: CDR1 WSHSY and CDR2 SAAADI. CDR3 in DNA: TGCGCCAGCAGTGGGGCAGGGGGCCAGCCCCAGCATTTT. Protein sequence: CASSGAGGQPQHF.

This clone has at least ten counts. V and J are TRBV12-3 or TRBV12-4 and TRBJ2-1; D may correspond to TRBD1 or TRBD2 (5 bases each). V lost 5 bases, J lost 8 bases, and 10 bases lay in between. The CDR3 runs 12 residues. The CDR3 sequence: CASSPLGDEQFF. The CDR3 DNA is TGTGCCAGCAGTCCCCTGGGGGATGAGCAGTTCTTC.

The CDR3: CASSFRASNEKLFF. The CDR3 region has the DNA TGTGCCAGCAGCTTCAGGGCGTCTAATGAAAAACTGTTTTTT. The gene calls are TRBV7-9 and TRBJ1-4; TRBD1 might be the D (5 bases). CDR1 SEHNR and CDR2 FQNEAQ come from the germline V gene (reference sequence). V was pared by 3 bases and J by 3 bases, with 8 bases between. The CDR3 totals 14 residues.

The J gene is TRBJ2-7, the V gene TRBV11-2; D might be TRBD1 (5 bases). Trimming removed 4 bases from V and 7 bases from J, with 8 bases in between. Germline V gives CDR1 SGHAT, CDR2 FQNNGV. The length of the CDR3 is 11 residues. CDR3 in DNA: TGTGCCAGCAGCTCAGGGCCAGAGCAGTACTTC. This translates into CASSSGPEQYF. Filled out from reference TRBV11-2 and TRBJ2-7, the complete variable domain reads EAGVAQSPRYKIIEKRQSVAFWCNPISGHATLYWYQQILGQGPKLLIQFQNNGVVDDSQLPKDRFSAERLKGVDSTLKIQPAKLEDSAVYLCASSSGPEQYFGPGTRLTVT.

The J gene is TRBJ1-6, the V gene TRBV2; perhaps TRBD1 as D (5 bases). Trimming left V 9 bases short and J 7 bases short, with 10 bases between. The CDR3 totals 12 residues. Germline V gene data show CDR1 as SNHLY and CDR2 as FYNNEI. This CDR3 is CASTGTNSPLHF. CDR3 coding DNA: TGTGCCAGTACAGGAACCAATTCACCCCTCCACTTT.

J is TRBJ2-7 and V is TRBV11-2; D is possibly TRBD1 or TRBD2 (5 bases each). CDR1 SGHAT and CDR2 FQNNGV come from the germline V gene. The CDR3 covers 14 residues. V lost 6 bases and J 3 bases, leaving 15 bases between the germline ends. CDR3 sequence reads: CASRTFRDRYEQYF. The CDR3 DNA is TGTGCCAGCAGGACCTTCCGGGACCGCTACGAGCAGTACTTC.

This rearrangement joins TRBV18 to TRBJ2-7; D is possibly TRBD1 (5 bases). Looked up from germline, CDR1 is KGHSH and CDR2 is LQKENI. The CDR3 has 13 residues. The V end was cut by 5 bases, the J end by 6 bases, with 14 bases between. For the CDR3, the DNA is TGTGCCAGCTCATCAAATCAGGGAACCGAGCAGTACTTC. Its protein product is CASSSNQGTEQYF.